This is a list of T cell receptor beta chains from one sample in a study of T cells in Graves' hyperthyroidism and ophthalmopathy. Each CDR3 protein gets one entry after TCRdb re-called the multiplex PCR reads with MiXCR. The top ten hold around 13% of the sample, which has 600,000 or so distinct CDR3 sequences, about 14% seen once. The sample comprised blood. These receptors were obtained from a woman aged 45 to 65 with Graves' ophthalmopathy. Both conserved end residues are part of each CDR3. D genes are given only for firm matches. Size is omitted from some rows. Given values are once, few, many or a class for expanded clones.

V gene	CDR3 length	D gene	J gene	clone size	CDR3 DNA	CDR3 protein
TRBV4-1	20	.	TRBJ2-1	.	TGCGCCAGCAGCCAAGGTTGGGCCCGCAGAGGGAGGGGGTCCTACAATGAGCAGTTCTTC	CASSQGWARRGRGSYNEQFF
TRBV24-1	16	TRBD2	TRBJ2-7	many	TGTGCCACCAGTGAGCGGAATAGCGGGGGATTCTACGAGCAGTACTTC	CATSERNSGGFYEQYF
TRBV9	15	.	TRBJ2-1	few	TGTGCCAGCAGCGTAGGAGTAGCGGACTACAATGAGCAGTTCTTC	CASSVGVADYNEQFF
TRBV4-3	16	TRBD2	TRBJ2-1	many	TGCGCCAGCAGCCCCGTCACCGTAGCGGGAATGGGGGAGCAGTTCTTC	CASSPVTVAGMGEQFF
TRBV6-1	14	TRBD2	TRBJ2-3	.	TGTGCCAGCAGTGCACTAGCGGGAGAGGGGACGCAGTATTTT	CASSALAGEGTQYF
TRBV6-1	15	TRBD1	TRBJ1-5	few	TGTGCCAGCAGTGCCAACCGACAGGGGGGTCAGCCCCAGCATTTT	CASSANRQGGQPQHF
TRBV28	14	TRBD2	TRBJ2-3	many	TGTGCCAGCAGTTGGACTAGCGGCACAGATACGCAGTATTTT	CASSWTSGTDTQYF
TRBV29-1	13	.	TRBJ2-3	many	TGCAGCGTTCCGTCTGGGGGTGGAGATACGCAGTATTTT	CSVPSGGGDTQYF
TRBV7-2	12	.	TRBJ1-3	few	TGTGCCAGCACAGGGGCCGGAAACACCATATATTTT	CASTGAGNTIYF
TRBV15	14	.	TRBJ2-7	many	TGTGCCACCAGCAGAGATCCACTAGACTACGAGCAGTACTTC	CATSRDPLDYEQYF
TRBV19	16	.	TRBJ1-3	few	TGTGCCAGTAGTACAGGGCACACCTTCTCTGGAAACACCATATATTTT	CASSTGHTFSGNTIYF
TRBV5-6	14	.	TRBJ2-5	many	TGTGCCAGCAGCTTATCGGGGATACAAGAGACCCAGTACTTC	CASSLSGIQETQYF
TRBV20-1	12	.	TRBJ1-2	.	TGCAGTGCTGGATGGAGGACGGATGGCTACACCTTC	CSAGWRTDGYTF
TRBV11-2	17	.	TRBJ2-3	many	TGTGCCAGCAGCTTAGGAGTTAGCGTGATACGGGGAGATACGCAGTATTTT	CASSLGVSVIRGDTQYF
TRBV2	12	.	TRBJ2-3	many	TGTGCCAGCAACCTCCACACAGATACGCAGTATTTT	CASNLHTDTQYF
TRBV28	16	TRBD1	TRBJ2-4	few	TGTGCCAACCCACAGGGGTGGGGTATGTCCAAAAACATTCAGTACTTC	CANPQGWGMSKNIQYF
TRBV7-2	15	.	TRBJ1-3	few	TGTGCCAGCAGACGTTCCGGGGGGTCTGGAAACACCATATATTTT	CASRRSGGSGNTIYF
TRBV4-2	18	TRBD2	TRBJ2-1	few	TGTGCCAGCAGCCAAGTAACTAGCGGGAGTTTCACCTACAATGAGCAGTTCTTC	CASSQVTSGSFTYNEQFF
TRBV15	15	TRBD1	TRBJ2-1	many	TGTGCCACCAGCAGAGGGGACAGGCTTTACAATGAGCAGTTCTTC	CATSRGDRLYNEQFF
TRBV30	15	TRBD2	TRBJ2-2	many	TGTGCCTGGAGTGGAGAGGGACTAGTCGCCGGGGAGCTGTTTTTT	CAWSGEGLVAGELFF
TRBV4-3	16	.	TRBJ1-6	few	TGCGCCAGCAGCCAAGCGCAGAGCTCCTATAATTCACCCCTCCACTTT	CASSQAQSSYNSPLHF
TRBV28	14	.	TRBJ1-3	.	TGTGCCAGCAGTTCCCCAGGGAACGGAAACACCATATATTTT	CASSSPGNGNTIYF
TRBV6-1	12	TRBD1	TRBJ2-1	.	TGTGCCAGCAGTTCACAGGGGGCACAGCAGTTCTTC	CASSSQGAQQFF
TRBV6-2/TRBV6-3	17	TRBD2	TRBJ2-7	many	TGTGCCAGCAGTTACGTTACTAGCGGAAAAAACACCTACGAGCAGTACTTC	CASSYVTSGKNTYEQYF
TRBV2	14	.	TRBJ2-5	many	TGTGCCAGCAGTGGGACTCAGGGAACGGAGACCCAGTACTTC	CASSGTQGTETQYF
TRBV6-1	13	.	TRBJ1-2	many	TGTGCCAGCAGTGTGGGGGAGGTTGGCGGCTACACCTTC	CASSVGEVGGYTF
TRBV18	17	.	TRBJ2-3	many	TGTGCCAGCTCACCACCGGTTGGCTTACTACGCACAGATACGCAGTATTTT	CASSPPVGLLRTDTQYF
TRBV7-6	16	TRBD2	TRBJ2-1	many	TGTGCCAGCAGCTTAGGGGGCTCGACTAGCGGGAATGAGCAGTTCTTC	CASSLGGSTSGNEQFF
TRBV9	15	.	TRBJ2-2	few	TGTGCCAGCAGCGGACCAAACAGGGCCACCGGGGAGCTGTTTTTT	CASSGPNRATGELFF
TRBV15	15	TRBD2	TRBJ2-1	few	TGTGCCACCAGCATCGGACTAGCGGGTGATAATGAGCAGTTCTTC	CATSIGLAGDNEQFF
TRBV4-3	14	.	TRBJ2-5	.	TGCGCCAGCAGCCAAGACGGGAACCAAGAGACCCAGTACTTC	CASSQDGNQETQYF
TRBV6-2/TRBV6-3	15	.	TRBJ2-7	many	TGTGCCAGCAGTTACTCCTCGACAGTTTCCTACGAGCAGTACTTC	CASSYSSTVSYEQYF
TRBV7-2	15	TRBD1	TRBJ2-7	.	TGTGCCAGCAGTCTTCCGGGACAGGTTTTTTACGAGCAGTACTTC	CASSLPGQVFYEQYF
TRBV7-2	14	TRBD2	TRBJ2-1	many	TGTGCCAGCAGCCGAGGACTAGCCCGGAATGAGCAGTTCTTC	CASSRGLARNEQFF
TRBV4-2	18	.	TRBJ1-4	few	TGTGCCAGCAGCCAAGACACTTTTGAGGGTGGGGATGATAAAAAACTGTTTTTT	CASSQDTFEGGDDKKLFF
TRBV6-6	14	.	TRBJ1-2	.	TGTGCCAGCAGTTACCCGGGGGCAAGCTATGGCTACACCTTC	CASSYPGASYGYTF
TRBV28	13	.	TRBJ1-5	.	TGTGCCAGCACTCTGGGGAGAGATCAGCCCCAGCATTTT	CASTLGRDQPQHF